The rows below give T cell receptor beta chains drawn from one sample of a study of cytomegalovirus exposure and HLA in healthy donors. TCRdb keeps only in-frame clones here, not all; method: immunoSEQ multiplex PCR. Of 170,000 or so clones detected, about 85% appear once; the ten largest clones hold 6.3%. The sequenced material came from PBMCs. The receptors come from a male donor in good health and CMV-seropositive. The CDR3 runs from the conserved cysteine through the conserved F or W. A D gene is named only where the DNA matches it firmly. The size entry is marked missing in some rows and otherwise reads once, few, many or a size class.

>.|.|TRBJ2-7|TRBV2
TGTGCCAGCAGGGGAGGCAGCCACGAGCAGTACTTC
CASRGGSHEQYF
>TRBD2|.|TRBJ2-1|TRBV4-1
TGCGCCACTACACGGACTAGCGGGTACAATGAGCAGTTCTTC
CATTRTSGYNEQFF
>.|.|TRBJ2-2|TRBV29-1
TGCAGCGTTCGGTCAGGGGCGATTAACACCGGGGAGCTGTTTTTT
CSVRSGAINTGELFF
>TRBD2|.|TRBJ2-7|TRBV9
TGTGCCAGCAGCGTAGGGGAGGGACTTCTCTACGAGCAGTACTTC
CASSVGEGLLYEQYF
>.|.|TRBJ2-5|TRBV27
TGTGCCAGCACTCAAAGGGGGTTGGGCCAAGAGACCCAGTACTTC
CASTQRGLGQETQYF
>.|.|TRBJ2-2|TRBV2
TGTGCCAGCATGCGGGCGAGCCCAACTACCGGGGAGCTGTTTTTT
CASMRASPTTGELFF
>TRBD1|.|TRBJ2-2|TRBV7-3
TGTGCCAGCAGCCGATACCCTATCGGGACAGACACGAACACCGGGGAGCTGTTTTTT
CASSRYPIGTDTNTGELFF
>.|few|TRBJ2-7|TRBV2
TGTGCCAGCAGGACCCGACAGGTGGCCTACGAGCAGTACTTC
CASRTRQVAYEQYF
>.|.|TRBJ2-3|TRBV6-1
TGTGCCAGCAGTGATCATCCCGGAGATACGCAGTATTTT
CASSDHPGDTQYF
>TRBD2|few|TRBJ2-5|TRBV5-1
TGCGCCAGCAGCTTGGAGTGGTCGCGACGGACTAGCGGCCGGGAGACCCAGTACTTC
CASSLEWSRRTSGRETQYF
>.|.|TRBJ2-5|TRBV9
TGTGCCAGCAGCGTCGGAGGGCCCCCTGGGGGGACCCAGTACTTC
CASSVGGPPGGTQYF
>.|.|TRBJ2-5|TRBV30
TGTGCCCGGCAGGGTCTGCAGACCCAGTACTTC
CARQGLQTQYF
>.|.|TRBJ2-5|TRBV5-4
TGTGCCAGCAGCTCCGGACAGACACAAGAGACCCAGTACTTC
CASSSGQTQETQYF
>TRBD1|.|TRBJ2-1|TRBV7-8
TGTGCCAGCAGCCGAATCGCCGGGACAGGGGTGGACAATGAGCAGTTCTTC
CASSRIAGTGVDNEQFF
>.|.|TRBJ2-7|TRBV6-1
TGTGCCAGCGGGGGGAGGCGACAATACTACGAGCAGTACTTC
CASGGRRQYYEQYF
>.|.|TRBJ2-3|TRBV6-4
TGTGCCAGCAGTGCCCAGGGGACGCAGTATTTT
CASSAQGTQYF
>TRBD1|once|TRBJ1-2|TRBV28
TGTATGTCCGGTCCAGGACAGGGGGATAACCGGTTCTATGGCTACACCTTC
CMSGPGQGDNRFYGYTF
>TRBD1|few|TRBJ2-3|TRBV7-8
TGTGCCAGCAGCTCAGGCCCGACAGGGGGCACAGATACGCAGTATTTT
CASSSGPTGGTDTQYF
>TRBD1|.|TRBJ2-7|TRBV6-5
TGTGCCAGCAGTTGGGGGACAGGGGGCTCCGAGCAGTACTTC
CASSWGTGGSEQYF
>.|once|TRBJ1-4|TRBV6-1
TGTGCCATATCGGCCGGGACGGGGGGTGAAAAACTGTTTTTT
CAISAGTGGEKLFF
>.|.|TRBJ1-6|TRBV5-8
TGTGCCAGCAGCTTGGGGCGGGGGCAGAATTCACCCCTCCACTTT
CASSLGRGQNSPLHF
>TRBD2|.|TRBJ2-1|TRBV7-7
TGTGCTAGCAGCTACGCGGGAGAAGGCAATGAGCAGTTCTTC
CASSYAGEGNEQFF
>.|once|TRBJ1-1|TRBV7-9
TGTGCCAGCAGCTCAGGGTCGTCGAACACTGAAGCTTTCTTT
CASSSGSSNTEAFF
>TRBD2|few|TRBJ2-1|TRBV30
TGTGCCTGGAGTGTAGGCCAGCGGGGATACAATGAGCAGTTCTTC
CAWSVGQRGYNEQFF
>TRBD1|.|TRBJ2-5|TRBV11-3
TGTGCCAGCAGCCAGACAGGGAGTGGGACCCAGTACTTC
CASSQTGSGTQYF
>.|.|TRBJ2-7|TRBV7-9
TGTTCCAGCAGCTCAGTATCCTACGAGCAGTACTTC
CSSSSVSYEQYF
>TRBD1|.|TRBJ2-7|TRBV4-1
TGCGCCAGCAGCCAAGGTCTCGGGACAGGGGCCTTTGCCTACGAGCAGTACTTC
CASSQGLGTGAFAYEQYF
>TRBD1|.|TRBJ1-2|TRBV7-9
TGTGCCAGCAGCTCCCGCCGACAGGGGTCTAACTATGGCTACACCTTC
CASSSRRQGSNYGYTF
>TRBD1|.|TRBJ1-5|TRBV27
TGTGCCAGCAGTTTCGAAGGGGGCAGCAATCAGCCCCAGCATTTT
CASSFEGGSNQPQHF
>TRBD1|.|TRBJ2-7|TRBV6-5
TGTGCCAGCAGTTACTCGATACAGGGGGTCTACGAGCAGTACTTC
CASSYSIQGVYEQYF
>.|.|TRBJ2-7|TRBV29-1
TGCAGCGCCGGGACATCCGACGAGCAGTACTTC
CSAGTSDEQYF
>.|.|TRBJ2-7|TRBV5-4
TGTGCCAGCAGCTTAGGGCTAGCCCACGAGCAGTACTTC
CASSLGLAHEQYF
>TRBD1|.|TRBJ2-7|TRBV7-6
TGTGCCAGCAGCCCAAGACAGGGGAGCTACGAGCAGTACTTC
CASSPRQGSYEQYF
>.|.|TRBJ2-1|TRBV6-1
TGTGCCAGCAGTCAGTACAATGAGCAGTTCTTC
CASSQYNEQFF
>.|.|TRBJ2-3|TRBV7-9
TGTGCCAGCAGCCAGCCTAGCGAAAGCACAGATACGCAGTATTTT
CASSQPSESTDTQYF
>.|few|TRBJ2-1|TRBV5-6
TGTGCCAGCAGCTTTGAGGGCTCCTACAATGAGCAGTTCTTC
CASSFEGSYNEQFF
>.|.|TRBJ2-6|TRBV5-1
TGCGCCAGCAGCTTAGGGAGCTCTGGGGCCAACGTCCTGACTTTC
CASSLGSSGANVLTF
>TRBD1|.|TRBJ2-2|TRBV28
TGTGCCAGCAGTTTAACAGGGGGGACCGGGGAGCTGTTTTTT
CASSLTGGTGELFF
>TRBD1|.|TRBJ2-7|TRBV11-2
TGTGCCAGCAGCTTAGTGCCGACAGGGCACGAGCAGTACTTC
CASSLVPTGHEQYF
>.|.|TRBJ1-4|TRBV5-5
TGTGCCAGCAGCGGGGTGGGAGGGCGGAATGAAAAACTGTTTTTT
CASSGVGGRNEKLFF
>.|few|TRBJ2-6|TRBV4-3
TGCGCCAGCAGCCAAGATGTGGGGAGGTCCAACGTCCTGACTTTC
CASSQDVGRSNVLTF
>.|.|TRBJ2-5|TRBV4-2
TGTGCCAGCAGCCGGAAGGTGGGAGAAGAGACCCAGTACTTC
CASSRKVGEETQYF
>TRBD2|.|TRBJ2-7|TRBV4-3
TGCGCCAGCAGCCAAGATTGGGAGCGGGGGGGCTACGAGCAGTACTTC
CASSQDWERGGYEQYF
>.|few|TRBJ1-2|TRBV19
TGTGCCAGTAGTACCCTTTCTGGCTACACCTTC
CASSTLSGYTF
>.|.|TRBJ1-5|TRBV21-1
TGTGCCAGCAGCAATGGGACAGTCCAAGATAGCAATCAGCCCCAGCATTTT
CASSNGTVQDSNQPQHF
>TRBD2|.|TRBJ2-7|TRBV5-1
TGCGCCAGCAGCCCCGGGGGGTCGGCGTCCTTCTACGAGCAGTACTTC
CASSPGGSASFYEQYF
>.|once|TRBJ2-1|TRBV5-1
TGCGCCAGCAGCATACAGGGCGATGAGCAGTTCTTC
CASSIQGDEQFF
>TRBD1|.|TRBJ1-4|TRBV11-2
TGTGCCAGCAGCGTCGGACAGGGTCGAACTAATGAAAAACTGTTTTTT
CASSVGQGRTNEKLFF
>TRBD2|.|TRBJ2-7|TRBV9
TGTGCCAGCAGCGAGGGACTAGCGGGAGGGTTGGAGCAGTACGAGCAGTACTTC
CASSEGLAGGLEQYEQYF
>.|few|TRBJ2-5|TRBV2
TGTGCCAGCGCGACAGTTTTCCAAGAGACCCAGTACTTC
CASATVFQETQYF
>.|.|TRBJ1-5|TRBV27
TGTGCCAGCAGCCAGCGGGGGGATCAGCCCCAGCATTTT
CASSQRGDQPQHF
>.|.|TRBJ2-7|TRBV19
TGTGCCAGTAGTCCCGCCGACAGGTCGTCCTACGAGCAGTACTTC
CASSPADRSSYEQYF
>.|few|TRBJ1-2|TRBV5-4
TGTGCCAGCAGGCACAGGGAGAACTATGGCTACACCTTC
CASRHRENYGYTF
>TRBD1|.|TRBJ1-1|TRBV6-5
TGTGCCAGCAGTTCCAGGGACAGGTCAGGGGGGACTGAAGCTTTCTTT
CASSSRDRSGGTEAFF
>.|.|TRBJ1-1|TRBV27
TGTGCCAGCAGTGCCGGACAGTTCATGAACACTGAAGCTTTCTTT
CASSAGQFMNTEAFF
>TRBD1|.|TRBJ2-1|TRBV6-1
TGTGCCAGTCAGGGGGCCGGCTACAATGAGCAGTTCTTC
CASQGAGYNEQFF
>.|few|TRBJ2-1|TRBV25-1
TGTGCCAGCAGTGTTGGGAGTGGTGAGCAGTTCTTC
CASSVGSGEQFF
>TRBD2|.|TRBJ2-7|TRBV7-9
TGTGCCAGTGGACTAGCGGGAGGCGAGCAGTACTTC
CASGLAGGEQYF
>.|.|TRBJ2-1|TRBV5-1
TGCGCCAGCAGCTTCCGGGGGGCCTCCTACAATGAGCAGTTCTTC
CASSFRGASYNEQFF
>.|few|TRBJ1-6|TRBV5-1
TGCGCCAGCAGACAGGGACAACCTTATAATTCACCCCTCCACTTT
CASRQGQPYNSPLHF